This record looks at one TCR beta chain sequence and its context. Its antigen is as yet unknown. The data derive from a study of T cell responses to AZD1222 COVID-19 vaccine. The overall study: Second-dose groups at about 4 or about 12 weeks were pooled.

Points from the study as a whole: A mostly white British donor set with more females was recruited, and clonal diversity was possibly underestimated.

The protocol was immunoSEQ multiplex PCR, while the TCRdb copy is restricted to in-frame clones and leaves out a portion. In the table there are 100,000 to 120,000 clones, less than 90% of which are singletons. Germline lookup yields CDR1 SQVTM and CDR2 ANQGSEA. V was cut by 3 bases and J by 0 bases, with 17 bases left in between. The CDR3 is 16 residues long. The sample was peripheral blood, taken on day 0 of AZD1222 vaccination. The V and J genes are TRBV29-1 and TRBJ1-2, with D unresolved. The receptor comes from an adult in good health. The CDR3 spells CSVERVSSVPNYGYTF. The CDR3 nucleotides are TGCAGCGTTGAGAGGGTATCATCGGTCCCTAACTATGGCTACACCTTC. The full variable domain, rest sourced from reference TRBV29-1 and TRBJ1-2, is SAVISQKPSRDICQRGTSLTIQCQVDSQVTMMFWYRQQPGQSLTLIATANQGSEATYESGFVIDKFPISRPNLTFSTLTVSNMSPEDSSIYLCSVERVSSVPNYGYTFGSGTRLTVV.